What follows are 10 T cell receptor beta chains derived from one specimen sequenced in a study of lymphopenia after photon versus proton radiotherapy. Using immunoSEQ multiplex PCR, the repertoire was profiled, and TCRdb retains in-frame clones only, with some absent. The data contain tens of thousands of clones, roughly 91% of them singletons. The source was peripheral blood, collected from a patient treated with proton-based radiotherapy. These receptors came from a man older than 75 with esophageal cancer.

This clone was counted once. The CDR3 protein is CASSIGQVYEQYF. CDR3 bases: TGTGCCAGCAGCATCGGACAGGTCTACGAGCAGTACTTC. The chain is built from TRBV7-2 and TRBJ2-5; TRBD1 agrees at 7 bases. The tail of the sequence fits TRBJ2-7 better, so the J call may be wrong. The CDR3 has 13 residues. Germline CDR1 and CDR2: SGHTA and FQGNSA.

This clone was detected a few times. The chain joins TRBV2 to TRBJ2-3, with D possibly matching TRBD2 (6 bases). Trimming took 4 bases from V and 0 from J, leaving 17 bases between them. The CDR3 covers 17 residues. Per the germline V gene, CDR1 is SNHLY and CDR2 is FYNNEI. This chain's CDR3 is CASSASTGLGSTDTQYF. The CDR3 DNA is TGTGCCAGCAGTGCTTCAACGGGACTTGGAAGCACAGATACGCAGTATTTT.

V gene TRBV18 combines with J gene TRBJ2-1; 8 nucleotides align to TRBD1. This CDR3 region has 18 residues. Per germline, CDR1 KGHSH and CDR2 LQKENI. The trim removed 1 base at V and 2 bases at J, leaving 10 bases unmatched. CDR3 sequence (DNA): TGTGCCAGCTCACCACACCCTATTGCAGGGGGCACCTACAATGAGCAGTTCTTC. It is translated as CASSPHPIAGGTYNEQFF.

V is TRBV7-2 and J is TRBJ1-2; D ambiguous. CDR3 length equals 13 residues. Per the germline V gene, CDR1 is SGHTA and CDR2 is FQGNSA. Trimming cost V 1 base and J 8 bases, with 11 bases left between them. The CDR3 DNA reads TGTGCCAGCAGCTTAGGACAAACACGGGGCTACACCTTC. This gives the protein CASSLGQTRGYTF.

The chain joins TRBV7-2 to TRBJ2-1, with TRBD2 matching 11 bases. V lost 8 bases to trimming and J lost 8 bases; unmatched junction nucleotides: 8. The germline V gene has CDR1 SGHTA and CDR2 FQGNSA. This CDR3 is 14 amino acids long. CDR3 protein: CASLGTSGQDEQFF. The CDR3 coding sequence is TGTGCCAGCCTCGGGACTAGCGGCCAGGATGAGCAGTTCTTC.

This chain links TRBV29-1 with TRBJ1-2, with 9 bases that match TRBD1. The ends lost 6 bases at V and 4 bases at J; junction bases unmatched: 3. This CDR3 comprises 12 residues. The germline gives CDR1 SQVTM, CDR2 ANQGSEA. CDR3 coding DNA: TGCAGCGTGACAGGGGGTCGCTATGGCTACACCTTC. Translated, it gives CSVTGGRYGYTF. The complete variable domain, with remaining parts taken from reference TRBV29-1 and TRBJ1-2, reads SAVISQKPSRDICQRGTSLTIQCQVDSQVTMMFWYRQQPGQSLTLIATANQGSEATYESGFVIDKFPISRPNLTFSTLTVSNMSPEDSSIYLCSVTGGRYGYTFGSGTRLTVV.

The J gene is TRBJ2-1, the V gene TRBV12-5; D is ambiguous. The CDR3 has 15 amino acids. The V gene's germline CDR1 is LGHNT and CDR2 FRNRAP. V gave up 2 bases and J gave up 0 bases, with 8 bases separating them. In DNA form, the CDR3 reads TGTGCTAGTGGTTTGTACCAACTCTCCTACAATGAGCAGTTCTTC. Translated: CASGLYQLSYNEQFF.

The V call is TRBV6-6, the J call TRBJ1-5; unclear D gene. With 5 bases removed from V and 6 bases from J, the gap between germline ends came to 8 bases. The germline CDR1 and CDR2 sequences are MNHNY and SVGAGI (reference sequence). This CDR3 has 12 amino acids. The CDR3 nucleotides read TGTGCCAGCAGTGATGACATTCAGCCCCAGCATTTT. Encoded protein: CASSDDIQPQHF.

This chain connects TRBV7-3 to TRBJ2-3; 8 nucleotides align to TRBD2. Looked up from germline, CDR1 is SGHTA and CDR2 is FQGTGA. CDR3 length equals 12 residues. With 3 bases clipped from V and 9 bases from J, the junction kept 2 bases outside the gene matches. The DNA of the CDR3 is TGTGCCAGCAGCTTGGCGGGGGGAACGCAGTATTTT. It is translated as CASSLAGGTQYF.

The chain uses TRBV7-2 and TRBJ2-5; weak D call: TRBD1 (5 bases). With 2 bases removed from V and 5 bases from J, the gap between germline ends came to 15 bases. The CDR3 consists of 15 residues. Germline V gives CDR1 SGHTA, CDR2 FQGNSA. The CDR3 spells CASSLNSGLSETQYF. The CDR3, as DNA: TGTGCCAGCAGCTTAAATTCAGGGTTGAGCGAGACCCAGTACTTC.